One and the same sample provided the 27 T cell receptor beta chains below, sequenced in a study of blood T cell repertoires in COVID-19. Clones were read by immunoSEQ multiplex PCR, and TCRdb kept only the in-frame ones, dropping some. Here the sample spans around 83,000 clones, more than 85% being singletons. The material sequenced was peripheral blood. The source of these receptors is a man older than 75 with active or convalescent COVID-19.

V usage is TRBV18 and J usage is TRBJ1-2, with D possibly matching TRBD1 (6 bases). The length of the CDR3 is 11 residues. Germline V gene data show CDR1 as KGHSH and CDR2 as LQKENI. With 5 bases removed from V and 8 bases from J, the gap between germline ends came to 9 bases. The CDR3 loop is CASSSGEGYTF. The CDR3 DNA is TGTGCCAGCTCATCAGGGGAGGGCTACACCTTC. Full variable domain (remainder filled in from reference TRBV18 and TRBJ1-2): NAGVMQNPRHLVRRRGQEARLRCSPMKGHSHVYWYRQLPEEGLKFMVYLQKENIIDESGMPKERFSAEFPKEGPSILRIQQVVRGDSAAYFCASSSGEGYTFGSGTRLTVV.

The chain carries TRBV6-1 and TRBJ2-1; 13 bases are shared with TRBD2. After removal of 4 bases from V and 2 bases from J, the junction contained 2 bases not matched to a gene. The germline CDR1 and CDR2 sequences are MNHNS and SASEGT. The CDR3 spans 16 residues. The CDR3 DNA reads TGTGCCAGCAGTGGCGGACTAGCGGGGGCCTACAATGAGCAGTTCTTC. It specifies CASSGGLAGAYNEQFF.

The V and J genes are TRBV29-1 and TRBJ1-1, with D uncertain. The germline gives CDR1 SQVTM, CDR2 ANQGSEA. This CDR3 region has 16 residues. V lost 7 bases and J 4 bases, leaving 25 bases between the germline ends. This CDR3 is CSALTFGREGSTEAFF. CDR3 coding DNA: TGCAGCGCTCTCACTTTTGGTAGGGAGGGAAGCACTGAAGCTTTCTTT.

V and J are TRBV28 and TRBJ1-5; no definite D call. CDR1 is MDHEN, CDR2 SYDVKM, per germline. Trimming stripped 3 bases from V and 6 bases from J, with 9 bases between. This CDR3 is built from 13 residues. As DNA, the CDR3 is TGTGCCAGCAGTTTGCCACAAACTCAGCCCCAGCATTTT. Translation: CASSLPQTQPQHF. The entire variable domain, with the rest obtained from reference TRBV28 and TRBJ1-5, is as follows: DVKVTQSSRYLVKRTGEKVFLECVQDMDHENMFWYRQDPGLGLRLIYFSYDVKMKEKGDIPEGYSVSREKKERFSLILESASTNQTSMYLCASSLPQTQPQHFGDGTRLSIL.

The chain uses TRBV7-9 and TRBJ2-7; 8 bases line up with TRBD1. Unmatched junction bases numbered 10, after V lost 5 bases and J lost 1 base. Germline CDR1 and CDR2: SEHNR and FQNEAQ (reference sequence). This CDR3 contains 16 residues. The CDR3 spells CASSTRQGRRSYEQYV. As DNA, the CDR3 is TGTGCCAGCAGCACCCGACAGGGGCGAAGATCCTACGAGCAGTACGTC.

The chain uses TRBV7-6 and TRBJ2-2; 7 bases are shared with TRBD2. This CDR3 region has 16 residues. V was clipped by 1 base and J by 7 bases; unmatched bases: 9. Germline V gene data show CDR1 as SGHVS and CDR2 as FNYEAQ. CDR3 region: CASSLVSRLAGGELFF. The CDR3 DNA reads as TGTGCCAGCAGCTTAGTATCAAGACTAGCTGGCGGGGAGCTGTTTTTT.

The CDR3 is CAPAERDRNTEAFF. The CDR3 DNA is TGTGCTCCCGCGGAACGGGACAGGAACACTGAAGCTTTCTTT. J is TRBJ1-1 and V is TRBV15, with 7 bases fitting TRBD1. The CDR3 runs to 14 residues. Germline-derived CDR1 and CDR2 are LNHNV and YYDKDF (reference sequence).

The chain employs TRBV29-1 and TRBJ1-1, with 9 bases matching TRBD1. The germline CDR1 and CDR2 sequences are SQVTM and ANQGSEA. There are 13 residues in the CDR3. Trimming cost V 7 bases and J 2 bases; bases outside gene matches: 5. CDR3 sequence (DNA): TGCAGCGCTATGACAGGGGGAAACACTGAAGCTTTCTTT. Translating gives CSAMTGGNTEAFF.

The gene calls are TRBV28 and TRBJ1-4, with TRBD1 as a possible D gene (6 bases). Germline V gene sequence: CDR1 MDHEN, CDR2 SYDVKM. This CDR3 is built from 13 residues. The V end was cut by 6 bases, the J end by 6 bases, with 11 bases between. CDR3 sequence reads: CASREGGDEKLFF. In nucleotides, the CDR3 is TGTGCCAGCAGAGAAGGGGGGGATGAAAAACTGTTTTTT.

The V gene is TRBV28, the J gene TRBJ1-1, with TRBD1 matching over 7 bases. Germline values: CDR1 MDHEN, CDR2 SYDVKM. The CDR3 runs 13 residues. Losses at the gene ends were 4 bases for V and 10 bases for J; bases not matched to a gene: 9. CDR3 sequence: CASSSSTGERAFF. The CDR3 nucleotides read TGTGCCAGCAGTTCCTCCACAGGGGAAAGAGCTTTCTTT.

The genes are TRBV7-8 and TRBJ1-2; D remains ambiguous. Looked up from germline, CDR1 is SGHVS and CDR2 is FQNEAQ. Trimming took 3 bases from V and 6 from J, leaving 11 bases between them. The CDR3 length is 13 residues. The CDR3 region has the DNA TGTGCCAGCAGCTTGGTAGCTTGGGATGGCTACACCTTC. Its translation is CASSLVAWDGYTF.

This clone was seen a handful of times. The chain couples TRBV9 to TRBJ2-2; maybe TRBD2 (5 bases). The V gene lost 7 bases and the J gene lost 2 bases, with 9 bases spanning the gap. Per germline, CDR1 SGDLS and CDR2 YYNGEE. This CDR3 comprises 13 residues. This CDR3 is CASLASNTGELFF. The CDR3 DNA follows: TGTGCCAGCTTGGCTAGCAACACCGGGGAGCTGTTTTTT.

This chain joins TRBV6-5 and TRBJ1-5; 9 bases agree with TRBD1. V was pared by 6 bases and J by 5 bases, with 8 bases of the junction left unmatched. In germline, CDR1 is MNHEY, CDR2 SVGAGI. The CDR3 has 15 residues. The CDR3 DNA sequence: TGTGCCAGCAGGAGAAACAGGGGGCCTGATCAGCCCCAGCATTTT. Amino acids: CASRRNRGPDQPQHF.

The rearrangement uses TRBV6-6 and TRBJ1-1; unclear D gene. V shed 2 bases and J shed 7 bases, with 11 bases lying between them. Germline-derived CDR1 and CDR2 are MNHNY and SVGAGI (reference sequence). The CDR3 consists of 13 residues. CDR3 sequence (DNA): TGTGCCAGCAGTTACCGTGCGGAGAGTGAAGCTTTCTTT. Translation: CASSYRAESEAFF.

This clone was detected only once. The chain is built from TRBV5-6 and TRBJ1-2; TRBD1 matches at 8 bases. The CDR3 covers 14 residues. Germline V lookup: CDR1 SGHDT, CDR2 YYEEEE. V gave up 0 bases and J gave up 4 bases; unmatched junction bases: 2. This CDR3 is CASSLGQGSYGYTF. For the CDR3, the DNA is TGTGCCAGCAGCTTGGGACAGGGGTCCTATGGCTACACCTTC. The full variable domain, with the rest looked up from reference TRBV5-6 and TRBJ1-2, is DAGVTQSPTHLIKTRGQQVTLRCSPKSGHDTVSWYQQALGQGPQFIFQYYEEEERQRGNFPDRFSGHQFPNYSSELNVNALLLGDSALYLCASSLGQGSYGYTFGSGTRLTVV.

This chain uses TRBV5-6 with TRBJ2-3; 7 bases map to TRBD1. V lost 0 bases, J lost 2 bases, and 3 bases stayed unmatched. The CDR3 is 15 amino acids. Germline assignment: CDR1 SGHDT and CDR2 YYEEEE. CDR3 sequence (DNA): TGTGCCAGCAGCTTGGTAGGGGGCCCCACAGATACGCAGTATTTT. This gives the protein CASSLVGGPTDTQYF.

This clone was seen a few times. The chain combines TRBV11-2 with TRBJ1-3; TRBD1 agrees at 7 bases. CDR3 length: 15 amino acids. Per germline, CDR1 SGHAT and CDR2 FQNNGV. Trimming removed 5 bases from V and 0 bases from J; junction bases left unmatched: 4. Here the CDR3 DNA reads TGTGCCAGCAGCGCGGACAGGAGCTCTGGAAACACCATATATTTT. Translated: CASSADRSSGNTIYF.

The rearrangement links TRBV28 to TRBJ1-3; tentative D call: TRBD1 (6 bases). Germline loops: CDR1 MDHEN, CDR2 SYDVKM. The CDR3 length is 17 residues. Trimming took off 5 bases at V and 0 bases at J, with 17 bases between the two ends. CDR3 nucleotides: TGTGCCAGCAGTACCCACCCCGGGACAATCTCTGGAAACACCATATATTTT. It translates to CASSTHPGTISGNTIYF.

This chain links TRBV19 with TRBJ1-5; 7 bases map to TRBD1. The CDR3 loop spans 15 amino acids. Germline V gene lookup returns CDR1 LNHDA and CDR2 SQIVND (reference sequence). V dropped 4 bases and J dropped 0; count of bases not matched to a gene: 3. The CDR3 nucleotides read TGTGCCAGTAGTAAGGGACAGCGTAGCAATCAGCCCCAGCATTTT. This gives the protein CASSKGQRSNQPQHF.

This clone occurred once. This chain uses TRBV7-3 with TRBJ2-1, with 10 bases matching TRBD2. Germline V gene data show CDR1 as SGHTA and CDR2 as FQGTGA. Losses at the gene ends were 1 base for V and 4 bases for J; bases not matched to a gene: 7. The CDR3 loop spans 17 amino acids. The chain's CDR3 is CASSLMSSGSGYNEQFF. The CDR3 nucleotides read TGTGCCAGCAGCTTAATGTCTAGCGGGAGTGGGTACAATGAGCAGTTCTTC.

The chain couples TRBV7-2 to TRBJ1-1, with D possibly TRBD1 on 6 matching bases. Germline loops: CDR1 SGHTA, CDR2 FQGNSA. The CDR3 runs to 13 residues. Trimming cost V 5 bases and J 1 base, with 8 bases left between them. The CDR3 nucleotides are TGTGCCAGCAGCAAACAGGGGAACACTGAAGCTTTCTTT. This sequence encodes CASSKQGNTEAFF.

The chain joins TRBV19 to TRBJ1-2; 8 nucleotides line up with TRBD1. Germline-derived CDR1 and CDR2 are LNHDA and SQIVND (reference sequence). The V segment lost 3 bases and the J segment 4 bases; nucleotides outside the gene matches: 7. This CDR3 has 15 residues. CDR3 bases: TGTGCCAGTAGTATCGGGACAGGATCTTCCTATGGCTACACCTTC. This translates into CASSIGTGSSYGYTF.

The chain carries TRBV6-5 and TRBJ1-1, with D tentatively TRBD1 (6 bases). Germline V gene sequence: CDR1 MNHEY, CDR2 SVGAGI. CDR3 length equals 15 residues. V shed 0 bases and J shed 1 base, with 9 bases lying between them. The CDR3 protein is CASSYSQGRNTEAFF. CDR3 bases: TGTGCCAGCAGTTACTCCCAGGGGAGGAACACTGAAGCTTTCTTT.

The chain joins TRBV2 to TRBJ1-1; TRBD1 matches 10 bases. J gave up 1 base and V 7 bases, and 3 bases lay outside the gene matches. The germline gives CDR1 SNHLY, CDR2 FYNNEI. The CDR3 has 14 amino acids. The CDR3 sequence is CASNGQGGNTEAFF. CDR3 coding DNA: TGTGCCAGCAACGGACAGGGGGGGAACACTGAAGCTTTCTTT.

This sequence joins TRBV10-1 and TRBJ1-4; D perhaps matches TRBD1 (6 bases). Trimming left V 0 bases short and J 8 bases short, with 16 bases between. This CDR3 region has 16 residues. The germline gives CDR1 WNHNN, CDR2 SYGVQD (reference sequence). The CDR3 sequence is CASSESWGGTEEKLFF. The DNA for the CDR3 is TGCGCCAGCAGTGAGTCGTGGGGGGGCACGGAAGAAAAACTGTTTTTT.

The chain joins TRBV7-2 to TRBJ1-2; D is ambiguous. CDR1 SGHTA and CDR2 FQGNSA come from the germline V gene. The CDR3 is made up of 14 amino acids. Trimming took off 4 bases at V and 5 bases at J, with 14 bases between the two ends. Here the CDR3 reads CASSSSLAGYGYTF. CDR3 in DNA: TGTGCCAGCAGCTCCTCCCTTGCGGGGTATGGCTACACCTTC.

CDR3 amino acids: CASSFDSVNTEAFF. The CDR3 DNA reads TGCGCCAGCAGCTTTGACAGCGTGAACACTGAAGCTTTCTTT. V is TRBV5-1 and J is TRBJ1-1; maybe TRBD1 (5 bases). V was shortened by 2 bases and J by 0 bases, with 8 bases between the two germline ends. Germline CDR1 is SGHRS and CDR2 is YFSETQ. The CDR3 spans 14 residues.